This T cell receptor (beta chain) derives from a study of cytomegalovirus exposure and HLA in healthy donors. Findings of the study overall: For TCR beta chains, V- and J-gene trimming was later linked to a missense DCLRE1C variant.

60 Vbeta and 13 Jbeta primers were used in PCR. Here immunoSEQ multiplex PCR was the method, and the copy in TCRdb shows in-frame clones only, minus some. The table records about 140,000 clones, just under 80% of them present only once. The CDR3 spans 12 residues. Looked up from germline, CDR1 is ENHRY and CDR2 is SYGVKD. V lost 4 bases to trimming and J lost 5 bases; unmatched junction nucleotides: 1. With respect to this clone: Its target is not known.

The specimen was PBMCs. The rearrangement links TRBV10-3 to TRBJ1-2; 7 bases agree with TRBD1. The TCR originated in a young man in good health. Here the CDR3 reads CAISGQGYGYTF. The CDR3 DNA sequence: TGTGCCATCAGTGGACAGGGTTATGGCTACACCTTC.